This T cell receptor beta chain originates from a study of T cell changes during pregnancy in multiple sclerosis. The germline CDR1 and CDR2 sequences are LNHDA and SQIVND (reference sequence). Trimming removed 2 bases at V and 0 bases at J, with 16 bases between. The CDR3 extends over 17 amino acids. The method was immunoSEQ multiplex PCR; TCRdb's version includes in-frame clones alone and lacks a portion of them. The sample has just under 80,000 clones, 80% to 95% seen once. The material was peripheral blood, obtained in the second trimester of pregnancy. The TCR comes from a female donor in good health, enrolled as a control in a pregnancy study. The V gene is TRBV19, the J gene TRBJ1-1; TRBD1 might be the D (6 bases). Here the CDR3 reads CASSIPPQQGMNTEAFF. The CDR3 DNA follows: TGTGCCAGTAGTATACCGCCCCAACAGGGAATGAACACTGAAGCTTTCTTT.